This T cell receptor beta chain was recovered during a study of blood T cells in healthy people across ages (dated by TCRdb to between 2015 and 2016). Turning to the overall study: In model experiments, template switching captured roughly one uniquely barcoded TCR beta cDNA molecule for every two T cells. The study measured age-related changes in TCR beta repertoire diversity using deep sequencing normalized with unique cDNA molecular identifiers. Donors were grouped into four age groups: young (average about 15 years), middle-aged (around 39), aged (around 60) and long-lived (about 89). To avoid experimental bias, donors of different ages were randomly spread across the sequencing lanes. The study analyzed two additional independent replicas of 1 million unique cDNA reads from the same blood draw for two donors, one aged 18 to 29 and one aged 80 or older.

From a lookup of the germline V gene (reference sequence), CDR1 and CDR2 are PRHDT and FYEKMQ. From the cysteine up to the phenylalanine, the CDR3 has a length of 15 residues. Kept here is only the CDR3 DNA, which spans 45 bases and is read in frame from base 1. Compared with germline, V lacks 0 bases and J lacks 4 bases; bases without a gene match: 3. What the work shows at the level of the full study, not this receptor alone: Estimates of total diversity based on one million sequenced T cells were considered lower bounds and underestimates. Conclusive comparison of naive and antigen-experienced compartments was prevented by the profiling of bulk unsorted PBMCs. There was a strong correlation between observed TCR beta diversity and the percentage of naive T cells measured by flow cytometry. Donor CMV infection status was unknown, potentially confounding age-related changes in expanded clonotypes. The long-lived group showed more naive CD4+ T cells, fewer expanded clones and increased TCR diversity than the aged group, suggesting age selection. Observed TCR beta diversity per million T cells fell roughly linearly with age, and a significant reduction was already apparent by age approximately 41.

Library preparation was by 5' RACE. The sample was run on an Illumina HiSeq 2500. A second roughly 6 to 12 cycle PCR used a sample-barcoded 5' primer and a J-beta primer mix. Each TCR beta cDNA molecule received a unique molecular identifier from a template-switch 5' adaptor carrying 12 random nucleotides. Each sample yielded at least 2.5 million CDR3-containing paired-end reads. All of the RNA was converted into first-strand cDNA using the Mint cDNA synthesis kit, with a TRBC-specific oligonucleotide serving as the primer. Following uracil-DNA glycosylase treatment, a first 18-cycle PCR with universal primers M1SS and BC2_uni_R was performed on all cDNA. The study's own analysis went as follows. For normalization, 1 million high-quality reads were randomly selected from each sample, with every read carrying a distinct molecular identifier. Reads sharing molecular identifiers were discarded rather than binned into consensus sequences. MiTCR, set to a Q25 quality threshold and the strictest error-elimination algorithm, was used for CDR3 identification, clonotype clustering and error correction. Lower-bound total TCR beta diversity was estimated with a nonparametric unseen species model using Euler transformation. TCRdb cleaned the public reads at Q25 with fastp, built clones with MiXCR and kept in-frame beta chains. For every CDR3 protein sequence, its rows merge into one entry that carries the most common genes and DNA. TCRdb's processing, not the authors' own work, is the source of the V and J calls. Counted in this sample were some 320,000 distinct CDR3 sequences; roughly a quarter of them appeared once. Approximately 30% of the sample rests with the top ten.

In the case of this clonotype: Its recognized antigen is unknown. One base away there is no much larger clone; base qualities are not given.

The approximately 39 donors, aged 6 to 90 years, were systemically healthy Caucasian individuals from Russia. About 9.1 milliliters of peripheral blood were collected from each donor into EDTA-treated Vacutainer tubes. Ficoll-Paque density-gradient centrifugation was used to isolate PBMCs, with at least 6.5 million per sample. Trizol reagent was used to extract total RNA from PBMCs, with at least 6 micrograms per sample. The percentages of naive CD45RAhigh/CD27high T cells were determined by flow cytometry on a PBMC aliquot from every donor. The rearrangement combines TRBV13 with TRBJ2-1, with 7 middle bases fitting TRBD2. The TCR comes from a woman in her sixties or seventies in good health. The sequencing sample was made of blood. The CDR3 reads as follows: CASSLGGRVYNEQFF. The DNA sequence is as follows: TGTGCCAGCAGCTTAGGGGGGAGGGTTTACAATGAGCAGTTCTTC.